The 7 T cell receptor beta chains in this list originate from one sample, sequenced in a study of regulatory T cells in long-lasting Graves disease. Described time point: newly diagnosed GD, antithyroid drugs for less than 3 months. From RNA extracted from PBMCs, the TCR library was made. For TCR beta, libraries came from iRepertoire HTBI primers and Arm-PCR of CDR3 regions. Each CDR3 protein gets one entry after TCRdb re-called the multiplex PCR reads with MiXCR. This sample yields under 450,000 distinct CDR3 sequences, of which about 17% are seen a single time; 20% belongs to the top ten. These data also formed part of another study, on T cells in Graves' hyperthyroidism and ophthalmopathy.

The input for sequencing was peripheral blood mononuclear cells (PBMCs), taken at new diagnosis, from a patient treated with antithyroid drugs. Receptors originate from a woman younger than 35 with Graves disease.

With respect to this clonotype: A much larger clone lies one base from this, so it may be a read error. This chain links TRBV7-9 with TRBJ1-4, with 7 bases matching TRBD1. The CDR3 extends over 15 amino acids. Germline V gene lookup returns CDR1 SEHNR and CDR2 FQNEAQ (reference sequence). V trimming: 4 bases; J trimming: 6 bases; junction bases outside the gene matches: 8. The CDR3 loop is CASSSTGSRDEKLFF. The CDR3 nucleotides read TGTGCCAGCAGCTCGACAGGGTCAAGAGATGAAAAACTGTTTTTT.

In this sample, this clonotype turned up many times. The V gene is TRBV30, the J gene TRBJ2-3, with 9 bases that match TRBD2. CDR1 and CDR2 (germline): GTSNPN, SVGIG (reference sequence). The trim removed 1 base at V and 3 bases at J, leaving 8 bases unmatched. The CDR3 runs 16 residues. CDR3 protein: CAWSGGTSLWTDTQYF. CDR3 bases: TGTGCCTGGAGTGGCGGGACTAGCTTATGGACAGATACGCAGTATTTT.

The gene calls are TRBV9 and TRBJ2-2, with 12 bases that match TRBD2. CDR3 length: 18 residues. The germline gives CDR1 SGDLS, CDR2 YYNGEE. J was trimmed by 3 bases and V by 1 base; bases with no gene match: 7. The chain's CDR3 is CASSVRPSGGADTGELFF. As DNA, the CDR3 is TGTGCCAGCAGCGTAAGACCTAGCGGGGGGGCGGACACCGGGGAGCTGTTTTTT.

This clonotype has only a few counts. The CDR3 loop reads CSASKAGVINEQFF. The CDR3 bases are TGCAGTGCTAGTAAGGCAGGGGTTATCAATGAGCAGTTCTTC. The chain couples TRBV20-1 to TRBJ2-1; D might be TRBD1 (6 bases). The CDR3 totals 14 residues. Trimming shortened V by 3 bases and J by 6 bases, and 15 bases separated the two germline ends. The germline V gene has CDR1 DFQATT and CDR2 SNEGSKA (reference sequence).

This clonotype appeared many times. For the CDR3, the DNA is TGTGCCAGCGCCCGGGGGATAACGAGTGAGGAGCAGTACTTC. Translation: CASARGITSEEQYF. This chain links TRBV6-1 with TRBJ2-7; the D gene is possibly TRBD2 (6 bases). The CDR3 runs 14 residues. V was trimmed by 8 bases and J by 7 bases, leaving 21 bases between them. Germline assignment: CDR1 MNHNS and CDR2 SASEGT.

Concerning this clonotype: A far larger clone is off by one base, so a read error is likely. The J gene is TRBJ2-7, the V gene TRBV11-3, with 8 bases identical to TRBD1. The V segment lost 2 bases and the J segment 9 bases; nucleotides outside the gene matches: 9. The CDR3 covers 14 residues. Germline lookup yields CDR1 SGHNT and CDR2 YENEEA. CDR3 residues: CASSLLQGAGGQYF. The CDR3 DNA reads TGTGCCAGCAGCTTACTGCAGGGGGCTGGCGGGCAGTACTTC.

The chain employs TRBV20-1 and TRBJ2-1; D possibly corresponds to TRBD2 (5 bases). Germline V gene lookup returns CDR1 DFQATT and CDR2 SNEGSKA (reference sequence). The CDR3 length is 12 residues. V shed 3 bases and J shed 10 bases, with 13 bases lying between them. The CDR3 sequence: CSASSTRREQFF. The DNA of the CDR3 is TGCAGTGCTAGTTCTACTCGGAGGGAGCAGTTCTTC.